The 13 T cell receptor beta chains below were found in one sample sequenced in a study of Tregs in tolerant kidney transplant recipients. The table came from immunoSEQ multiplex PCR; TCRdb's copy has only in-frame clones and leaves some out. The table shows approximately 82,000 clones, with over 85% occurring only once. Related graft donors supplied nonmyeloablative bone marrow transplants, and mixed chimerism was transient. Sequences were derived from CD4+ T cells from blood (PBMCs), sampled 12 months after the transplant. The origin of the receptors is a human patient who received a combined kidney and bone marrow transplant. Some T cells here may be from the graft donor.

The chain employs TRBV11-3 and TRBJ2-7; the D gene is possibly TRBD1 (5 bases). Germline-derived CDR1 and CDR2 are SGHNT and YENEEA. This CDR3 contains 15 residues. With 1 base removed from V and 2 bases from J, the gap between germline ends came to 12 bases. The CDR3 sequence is CASSLGQITPYEQYF. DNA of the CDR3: TGTGCCAGCAGCTTAGGACAGATAACCCCCTACGAGCAGTACTTC.

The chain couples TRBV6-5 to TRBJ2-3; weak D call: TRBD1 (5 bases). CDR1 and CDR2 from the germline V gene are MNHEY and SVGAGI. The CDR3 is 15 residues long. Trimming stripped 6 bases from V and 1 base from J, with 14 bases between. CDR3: CASSILKTGTDTQYF. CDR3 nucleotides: TGTGCCAGCAGCATACTAAAGACAGGCACAGATACGCAGTATTTT.

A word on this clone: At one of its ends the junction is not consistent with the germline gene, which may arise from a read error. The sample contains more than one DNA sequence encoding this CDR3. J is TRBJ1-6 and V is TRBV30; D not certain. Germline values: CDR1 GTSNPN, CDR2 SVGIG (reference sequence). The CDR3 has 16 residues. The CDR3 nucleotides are TGTGCCTGGAGCCTGGAGGTTGGCTCCTATAATTCCCCCCTCCACTTT. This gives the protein CAWSLEVGSYNSPLHF.

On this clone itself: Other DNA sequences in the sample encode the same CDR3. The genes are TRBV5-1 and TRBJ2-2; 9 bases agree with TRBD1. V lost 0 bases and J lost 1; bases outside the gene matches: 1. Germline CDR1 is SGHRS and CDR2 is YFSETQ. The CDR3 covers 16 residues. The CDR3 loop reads CASSLVGQGNTGELFF. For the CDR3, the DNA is TGCGCCAGCAGCTTGGTGGGACAGGGGAACACCGGGGAGCTGTTTTTT.

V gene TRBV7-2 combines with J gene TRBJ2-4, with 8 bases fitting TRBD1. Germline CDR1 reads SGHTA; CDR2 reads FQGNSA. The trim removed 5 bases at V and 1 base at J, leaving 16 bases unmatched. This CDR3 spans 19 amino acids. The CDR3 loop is CASSPRRGQGAGAKNIQYF. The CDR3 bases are TGTGCCAGCAGCCCACGGAGGGGGCAGGGGGCGGGGGCCAAAAACATTCAGTACTTC.

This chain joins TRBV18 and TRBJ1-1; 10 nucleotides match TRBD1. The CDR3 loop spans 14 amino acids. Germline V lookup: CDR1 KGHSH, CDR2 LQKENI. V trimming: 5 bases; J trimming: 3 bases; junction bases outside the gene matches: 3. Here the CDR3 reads CASSSGTGDTEAFF. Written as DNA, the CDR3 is TGTGCCAGCTCATCCGGGACAGGGGACACTGAAGCTTTCTTT.

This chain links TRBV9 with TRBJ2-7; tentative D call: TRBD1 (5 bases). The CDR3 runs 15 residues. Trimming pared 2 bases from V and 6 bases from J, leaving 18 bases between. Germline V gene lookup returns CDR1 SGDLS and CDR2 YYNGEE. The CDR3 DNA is TGTGCCAGCAGCGTTAGCTCGGAGCAGGGTGGCGAGCAGTACTTC. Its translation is CASSVSSEQGGEQYF.

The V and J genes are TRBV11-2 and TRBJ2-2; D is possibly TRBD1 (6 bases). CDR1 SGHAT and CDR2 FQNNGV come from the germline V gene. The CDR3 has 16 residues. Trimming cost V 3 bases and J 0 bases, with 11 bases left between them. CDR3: CASSLMGQANTGELFF. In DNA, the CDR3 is TGTGCCAGCAGCTTGATGGGACAAGCGAACACCGGGGAGCTGTTTTTT.

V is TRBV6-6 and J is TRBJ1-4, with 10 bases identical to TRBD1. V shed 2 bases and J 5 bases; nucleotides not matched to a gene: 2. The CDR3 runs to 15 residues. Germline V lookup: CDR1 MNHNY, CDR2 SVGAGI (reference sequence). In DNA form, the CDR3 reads TGTGCCAGCAGTTACCAGGGACAGGGGAATGAAAAACTGTTTTTT. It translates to CASSYQGQGNEKLFF.

The CDR3 loop is CASSVSGDTEAFF. The DNA of the CDR3 is TGTGCCAGCAGCGTAAGCGGGGATACTGAAGCTTTCTTT. V gene TRBV9 combines with J gene TRBJ1-1; no definite D call. Trimming stripped 1 base from V and 5 bases from J, with 9 bases between. The CDR3 covers 13 residues. CDR1 and CDR2 from the germline V gene are SGDLS and YYNGEE. The full variable domain, completed using reference TRBV9 and TRBJ1-1, is DSGVTQTPKHLITATGQRVTLRCSPRSGDLSVYWYQQSLDQGLQFLIQYYNGEERAKGNILERFSAQQFPDLHSELNLSSLELGDSALYFCASSVSGDTEAFFGQGTRLTVV.

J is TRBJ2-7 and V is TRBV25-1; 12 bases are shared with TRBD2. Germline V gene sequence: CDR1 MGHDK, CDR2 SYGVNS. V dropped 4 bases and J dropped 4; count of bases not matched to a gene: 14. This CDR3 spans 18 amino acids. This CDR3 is CASSVEFRASGRDYEQYF. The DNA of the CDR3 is TGTGCCAGCAGTGTTGAATTCCGGGCTAGCGGGAGGGATTACGAGCAGTACTTC.

The CDR3 nucleotides are TGTGCCAGCAGCCCCCGATGGGCGGGAAATTTGGGGGCTTTCTTT. It is translated as CASSPRWAGNLGAFF. The V gene is TRBV7-9, the J gene TRBJ1-1; no definite D call. CDR1 and CDR2 from the germline V gene are SEHNR and FQNEAQ (reference sequence). V was shortened by 5 bases and J by 11 bases, with 24 bases between the two germline ends. The CDR3 covers 15 residues.

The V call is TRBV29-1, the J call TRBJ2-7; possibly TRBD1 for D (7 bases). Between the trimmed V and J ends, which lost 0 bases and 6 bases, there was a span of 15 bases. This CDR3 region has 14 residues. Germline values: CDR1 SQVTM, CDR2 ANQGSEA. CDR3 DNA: TGCAGCGTTGAAGATGCAGGGGGAGGCTCCGAGCAGTACTTC. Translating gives CSVEDAGGGSEQYF.